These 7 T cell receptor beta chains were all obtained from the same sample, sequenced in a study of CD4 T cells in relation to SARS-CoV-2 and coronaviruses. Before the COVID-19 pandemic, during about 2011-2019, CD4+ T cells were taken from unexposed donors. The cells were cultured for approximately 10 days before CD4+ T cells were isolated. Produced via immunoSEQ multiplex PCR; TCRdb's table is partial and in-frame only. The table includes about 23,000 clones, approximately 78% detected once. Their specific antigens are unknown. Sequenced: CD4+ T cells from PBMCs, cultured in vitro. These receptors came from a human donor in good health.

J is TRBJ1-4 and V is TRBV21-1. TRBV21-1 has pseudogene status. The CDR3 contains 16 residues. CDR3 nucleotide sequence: TGTGCCAGCAGCAAAGCTAGGAACGCAACTAATGAAAAACTGTTTTTT. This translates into CASSKARNATNEKLFF.

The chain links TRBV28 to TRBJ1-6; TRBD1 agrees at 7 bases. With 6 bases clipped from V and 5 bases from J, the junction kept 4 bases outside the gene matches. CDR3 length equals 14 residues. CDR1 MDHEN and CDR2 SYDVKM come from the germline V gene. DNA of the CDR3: TGTGCCAGCAGCGACGACAGGGATAATTCACCCCTCCACTTT. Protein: CASSDDRDNSPLHF.

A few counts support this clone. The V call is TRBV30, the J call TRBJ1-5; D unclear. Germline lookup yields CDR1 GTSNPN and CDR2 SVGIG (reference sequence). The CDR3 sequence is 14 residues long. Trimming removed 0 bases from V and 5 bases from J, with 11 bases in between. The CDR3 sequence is CAWSVQTTYQPQHF. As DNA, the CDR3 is TGTGCCTGGAGTGTTCAGACTACCTATCAGCCCCAGCATTTT.

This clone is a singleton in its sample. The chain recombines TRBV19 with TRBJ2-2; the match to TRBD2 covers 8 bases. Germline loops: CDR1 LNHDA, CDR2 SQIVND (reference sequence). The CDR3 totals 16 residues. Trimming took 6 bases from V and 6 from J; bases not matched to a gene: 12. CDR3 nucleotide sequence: TGTGCCAGTAGCCGGGACGGGAGGGGATCGTCCGGGGAGCTGTTTTTT. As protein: CASSRDGRGSSGELFF.

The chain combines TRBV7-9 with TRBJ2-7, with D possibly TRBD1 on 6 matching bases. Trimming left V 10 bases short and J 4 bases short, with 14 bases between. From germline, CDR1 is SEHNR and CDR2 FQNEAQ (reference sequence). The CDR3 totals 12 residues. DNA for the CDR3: TGTGCCACCGGGGACATCGGGTACGAGCAGTACTTC. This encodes CATGDIGYEQYF.

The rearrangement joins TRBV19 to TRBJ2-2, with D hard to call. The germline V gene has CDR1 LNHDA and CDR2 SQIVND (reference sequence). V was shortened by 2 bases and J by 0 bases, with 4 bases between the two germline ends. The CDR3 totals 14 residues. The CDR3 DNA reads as TGTGCCAGTAGTATACAGGCGAACACCGGGGAGCTGTTTTTT. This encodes CASSIQANTGELFF.

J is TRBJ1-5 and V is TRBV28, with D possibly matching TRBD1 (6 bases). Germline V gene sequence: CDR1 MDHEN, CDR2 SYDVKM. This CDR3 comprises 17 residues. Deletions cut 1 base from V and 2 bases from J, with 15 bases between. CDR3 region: CASSLFGGGAGNQPQHF. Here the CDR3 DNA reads TGTGCCAGCAGTTTATTCGGGGGGGGCGCGGGCAATCAGCCCCAGCATTTT. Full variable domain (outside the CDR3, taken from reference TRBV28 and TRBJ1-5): DVKVTQSSRYLVKRTGEKVFLECVQDMDHENMFWYRQDPGLGLRLIYFSYDVKMKEKGDIPEGYSVSREKKERFSLILESASTNQTSMYLCASSLFGGGAGNQPQHFGDGTRLSIL.